The next 29 T cell receptor beta chains were all read from a single sample in a study of CD8 T cells in Susac syndrome. An input of roughly 0.45 to 1 ug of RNA was subjected to reverse transcription using random hexamers. TCRdb redid the calling of the immunoSEQ multiplex PCR reads with MiXCR, one entry per CDR3 protein. This table has around 270,000 distinct CDR3 sequences, approximately 91% appearing once. The sequencing sample was made of CD8+ T cells from PBMCs. The receptors stem from a human donor with multiple sclerosis.

The genes are TRBV4-3 and TRBJ2-1; 7 positions match TRBD2. The CDR3 is made up of 20 amino acids. Germline V CDR1 and CDR2: LGHNA, YSLEER. Trimming removed 4 bases from V and 4 bases from J; junction bases left unmatched: 22. The CDR3, as DNA: TGCGCCAGCAGCCCCATCGTAGAAGGAGCGGGGCGAAATCTTTACAATGAGCAGTTCTTC. It specifies CASSPIVEGAGRNLYNEQFF.

The chain employs TRBV5-4 and TRBJ1-1; 7 nucleotides line up with TRBD1. CDR3 length: 15 residues. Germline V gives CDR1 SGHNT, CDR2 YYREEE (reference sequence). J was trimmed by 1 base and V by 3 bases; bases with no gene match: 6. The CDR3 reads CASSSLTGRNTEAFF. For the CDR3, the DNA is TGTGCCAGCAGCTCCCTGACAGGGAGGAACACTGAAGCTTTCTTT. Full variable domain (remainder filled in from reference TRBV5-4 and TRBJ1-1): ETGVTQSPTHLIKTRGQQVTLRCSSQSGHNTVSWYQQALGQGPQFIFQYYREEENGRGNFPPRFSGLQFPNYSSELNVNALELDDSALYLCASSSLTGRNTEAFFGQGTRLTVV.

V is TRBV30 and J is TRBJ2-7; D perhaps matches TRBD2 (5 bases). CDR1 and CDR2 from the germline V gene are GTSNPN and SVGIG (reference sequence). V shed 5 bases and J shed 0 bases, with 8 bases lying between them. The CDR3 loop spans 12 amino acids. The CDR3 DNA reads as TGTGCCTGGGACGGGGACTCCTACGAGCAGTACTTC. Protein sequence: CAWDGDSYEQYF. The full variable domain, its missing parts supplied by reference TRBV30 and TRBJ2-7, is SQTIHQWPATLVQPVGSPLSLECTVEGTSNPNLYWYRQAAGRGLQLLFYSVGIGQISSEVPQNLSASRPQDRQFILSSKKLLLSDSGFYLCAWDGDSYEQYFGPGTRLTVT.

This chain links TRBV27 with TRBJ2-7, with 8 positions matching TRBD1. Germline V lookup: CDR1 MNHEY, CDR2 SMNVEV (reference sequence). V lost 2 bases, J lost 1 base, and 4 bases stayed unmatched. The CDR3 is 15 residues long. CDR3 sequence reads: CASSLGTGVSYEQYF. As DNA, the CDR3 is TGTGCCAGCAGTTTAGGGACAGGTGTTTCCTACGAGCAGTACTTC.

The sample holds one count of this clonotype. The chain links TRBV10-3 to TRBJ2-1, with TRBD2 matching over 9 bases. V lost 0 bases to trimming and J lost 2 bases; unmatched junction nucleotides: 2. Germline loops: CDR1 ENHRY, CDR2 SYGVKD. This CDR3 has 16 residues. The CDR3 reads CAISESPSGTYNEQFF. The CDR3 DNA is TGTGCCATCAGTGAGTCGCCTAGCGGGACCTACAATGAGCAGTTCTTC.

Only one count was recorded for this clonotype. The rearrangement uses TRBV6-6 and TRBJ2-7; no clear D gene. The germline V and J ends were trimmed by 7 bases and 3 bases, with 10 bases remaining between them. The V gene's germline CDR1 is MNHNY and CDR2 SVGAGI (reference sequence). This CDR3 is built from 12 residues. The CDR3: CASMGIGYEQYF. DNA of the CDR3: TGTGCCAGCATGGGGATTGGCTACGAGCAGTACTTC.

This chain uses TRBV27 with TRBJ1-5; D uncertain. The CDR3 sequence is 12 residues long. Germline loops: CDR1 MNHEY, CDR2 SMNVEV (reference sequence). The ends were cut back, 8 bases at V and 5 bases at J, with 10 bases in the middle. DNA of the CDR3: TGTGCCAGCTCCTCGGGGTATCAGCCCCAGCATTTT. Protein sequence: CASSSGYQPQHF.

This clonotype was seen only once. V is TRBV30 and J is TRBJ2-1, with TRBD2 matching 7 bases. V gave up 2 bases and J gave up 9 bases; unmatched junction bases: 7. CDR1 is GTSNPN, CDR2 SVGIG, per germline (reference sequence). CDR3 length: 13 amino acids. In DNA, the CDR3 is TGTGCCTGGAGTTCCGGCGCGGGAGTTGAGCAGTTCTTC. Its protein product is CAWSSGAGVEQFF.

The genes are TRBV30 and TRBJ2-2, with D maybe TRBD1 (5 bases). The CDR3 runs to 12 residues. Trimming cost V 8 bases and J 1 base, with 8 bases left between them. Germline V lookup: CDR1 GTSNPN, CDR2 SVGIG (reference sequence). CDR3 DNA sequence: TGTGCCGTAACAGGGAACACCGGGGAGCTGTTTTTT. Amino acid sequence: CAVTGNTGELFF. The whole variable domain, filled in from reference TRBV30 and TRBJ2-2, reads SQTIHQWPATLVQPVGSPLSLECTVEGTSNPNLYWYRQAAGRGLQLLFYSVGIGQISSEVPQNLSASRPQDRQFILSSKKLLLSDSGFYLCAVTGNTGELFFGEGSRLTVL.

The rearrangement joins TRBV20-1 to TRBJ2-7, with unresolved D. Germline CDR1 and CDR2: DFQATT and SNEGSKA (reference sequence). Trimming left V 3 bases short and J 2 bases short, with 11 bases between. This CDR3 spans 13 amino acids. Here the CDR3 DNA reads TGCAGTGCTAGCCCCCCGGCAACCTACGAGCAGTACTTC. It encodes CSASPPATYEQYF.

This clonotype occurred once. The chain combines TRBV20-1 with TRBJ1-2; 9 bases map to TRBD1. Germline CDR1 reads DFQATT; CDR2 reads SNEGSKA (reference sequence). The V segment lost 5 bases and the J segment 8 bases; nucleotides outside the gene matches: 9. The CDR3 spans 13 residues. The DNA for the CDR3 is TGCAGTGCTCGGACAGGGGTTCAGGGGGGCTACACCTTC. Encoded protein: CSARTGVQGGYTF.

The chain is built from TRBV7-9 and TRBJ2-1; 12 bases match TRBD2. Germline CDR1 SEHNR, CDR2 FQNEAQ (reference sequence). The CDR3 has 18 residues. The V gene end was trimmed by 8 bases and the J gene end by 1 base; junction bases not matched to a gene: 12. CDR3 loop: CASGGLAGPTPSYNEQFF. In nucleotides, the CDR3 is TGTGCCAGCGGAGGACTAGCGGGACCTACGCCTTCCTACAATGAGCAGTTCTTC. Full variable domain (outside the CDR3, taken from reference TRBV7-9 and TRBJ2-1): DTGVSQNPRHKITKRGQNVTFRCDPISEHNRLYWYRQTLGQGPEFLTYFQNEAQLEKSRLLSDRFSAERPKGSFSTLEIQRTEQGDSAMYLCASGGLAGPTPSYNEQFFGPGTRLTVL.

The chain links TRBV28 to TRBJ2-7, with 7 bases that match TRBD1. CDR1 is MDHEN, CDR2 SYDVKM, per germline. V shed 5 bases, J shed 2 bases, and the junction held 9 bases outside the gene matches. This CDR3 contains 15 residues. CDR3 nucleotides: TGTGCCAGCAGTCACCGGACAGGCCTTACCTACGAGCAGTACTTC. This translates into CASSHRTGLTYEQYF.

The chain combines TRBV27 with TRBJ2-7; D is possibly TRBD1 or TRBD2 (5 bases each). The germline gives CDR1 MNHEY, CDR2 SMNVEV (reference sequence). The V gene lost 3 bases and the J gene lost 4 bases, with 19 bases spanning the gap. CDR3 length equals 16 residues. CDR3 DNA: TGTGCCAGCAGTTTGGTGGGGGACCCCGATTTTTACGAGCAGTACTTC. It yields the protein CASSLVGDPDFYEQYF.

The chain recombines TRBV30 with TRBJ2-7, with 10 bases lining up with TRBD1. The length of the CDR3 is 14 residues. Per germline, CDR1 GTSNPN and CDR2 SVGIG (reference sequence). The V gene end was trimmed by 2 bases and the J gene end by 3 bases; junction bases not matched to a gene: 4. CDR3 sequence: CAWSLTGGVYEQYF. CDR3 coding DNA: TGTGCCTGGAGTTTGACAGGGGGCGTCTACGAGCAGTACTTC. Full variable domain (missing parts from reference TRBV30 and TRBJ2-7): SQTIHQWPATLVQPVGSPLSLECTVEGTSNPNLYWYRQAAGRGLQLLFYSVGIGQISSEVPQNLSASRPQDRQFILSSKKLLLSDSGFYLCAWSLTGGVYEQYFGPGTRLTVT.

The chain is built from TRBV4-3 and TRBJ2-1; 9 positions agree with TRBD2. CDR1 is LGHNA, CDR2 YSLEER, per germline. The CDR3 contains 17 residues. The V gene end was trimmed by 0 bases and the J gene end by 5 bases; junction bases not matched to a gene: 8. The CDR3 sequence: CASSQDWVAGAHNEQFF. CDR3 DNA sequence: TGCGCCAGCAGCCAAGATTGGGTAGCGGGAGCCCACAATGAGCAGTTCTTC.

This chain uses TRBV6-5 with TRBJ2-5; D is possibly TRBD2 (6 bases). Germline V gives CDR1 MNHEY, CDR2 SVGAGI. The CDR3 loop spans 16 amino acids. Trimming left V 2 bases short and J 1 base short, with 14 bases between. CDR3 sequence reads: CASSYEFGGLQETQYF. The CDR3 DNA follows: TGTGCCAGCAGTTACGAATTCGGGGGTCTCCAAGAGACCCAGTACTTC.

This clonotype is a singleton in its sample. The chain combines TRBV7-8 with TRBJ2-1; D is perhaps TRBD2 (5 bases). The germline CDR1 and CDR2 sequences are SGHVS and FQNEAQ. The CDR3 extends over 12 amino acids. Trimming pared 6 bases from V and 12 bases from J, leaving 15 bases between. The chain's CDR3 is CASRPTLDRQFF. Written as DNA, the CDR3 is TGTGCCAGCAGGCCGACACTAGATCGGCAGTTCTTC.

This chain uses TRBV7-2 with TRBJ2-7; TRBD2 matches at 8 bases. This CDR3 region has 16 residues. The V gene's germline CDR1 is SGHTA and CDR2 FQGNSA. V shed 5 bases and J 1 base; nucleotides not matched to a gene: 10. The CDR3 nucleotides are TGTGCCAGCAGCCTTAGTCCGGGACTAGGGTCCTACGAGCAGTACTTC. It encodes CASSLSPGLGSYEQYF.

The V gene is TRBV6-2 or TRBV6-3, the J gene TRBJ2-7; 8 bases align to TRBD1. This CDR3 contains 17 residues. The V gene's germline CDR1 is MNHEY and CDR2 SVGEGT. V dropped 3 bases and J dropped 5; count of bases not matched to a gene: 15. In DNA form, the CDR3 reads TGTGCCAGCAGTTATAATTTCGGATCGGCAGGGGGCCACGAGCAGTACTTC. It codes for CASSYNFGSAGGHEQYF.

This chain links TRBV6-6 with TRBJ2-2; a possible D gene is TRBD1 (6 bases). Between the trimmed V and J ends, which lost 0 bases and 3 bases, there was a span of 11 bases. The CDR3 extends over 16 amino acids. Germline V gives CDR1 MNHNY, CDR2 SVGAGI (reference sequence). The CDR3 sequence is CASSYSADRYTGELFF. In DNA form, the CDR3 reads TGTGCCAGCAGTTACTCCGCGGACAGATACACCGGGGAGCTGTTTTTT.

The chain combines TRBV11-2 with TRBJ2-2, with TRBD2 matching 15 bases. Unmatched junction bases numbered 7, after V lost 4 bases and J lost 7 bases. The CDR3 is made up of 17 amino acids. Germline V gene lookup returns CDR1 SGHAT and CDR2 FQNNGV. The CDR3 DNA follows: TGTGCCAGCAGCTACGGACTAGCGGGAGGGTCAAACGGGGAGCTGTTTTTT. Protein: CASSYGLAGGSNGELFF.

The J gene is TRBJ2-7, the V gene TRBV25-1; 9 nucleotides align to TRBD1. The CDR3 length is 13 residues. J was trimmed by 6 bases and V by 10 bases; bases with no gene match: 10. CDR1 MGHDK and CDR2 SYGVNS come from the germline V gene. CDR3 sequence (DNA): TGTGCCACCTCCCCGGGACAGGGTAGCGAGCAGTACTTC. Its translation is CATSPGQGSEQYF.

The genes are TRBV25-1 and TRBJ2-1, with D unresolved. CDR3 size: 13 residues. Germline V gene sequence: CDR1 MGHDK, CDR2 SYGVNS. V gave up 2 bases and J gave up 1 base, with 3 bases separating them. CDR3 nucleotide sequence: TGTGCCAGCAGTGAAGCGTCCTACAATGAGCAGTTCTTC. As protein: CASSEASYNEQFF.

This clonotype occurred a few times. J is TRBJ2-3 and V is TRBV5-6; unclear D gene. Germline assignment: CDR1 SGHDT and CDR2 YYEEEE. V shed 3 bases and J shed 5 bases, with 7 bases lying between them. The CDR3 covers 12 residues. CDR3 bases: TGTGCCAGCAGCTATACGGAAGATACGCAGTATTTT. Its translation: CASSYTEDTQYF.

This clonotype appeared a few times. The V gene is TRBV4-1, the J gene TRBJ2-3; TRBD2 might be the D (6 bases). CDR1 and CDR2 (germline): MGHRA, YSYEKL. CDR3 length equals 14 residues. Trimming stripped 1 base from V and 10 bases from J, with 15 bases between. Here the CDR3 reads CASSQVVGPGAQYF. For the CDR3, the DNA is TGCGCCAGCAGCCAAGTAGTCGGGCCGGGGGCGCAGTATTTT.

V and J are TRBV3-1 and TRBJ2-7; 8 bases fit TRBD2. Trimming cost V 2 bases and J 4 bases; bases outside gene matches: 10. Germline CDR1 reads LGHDT; CDR2 reads YNNKEL (reference sequence). The CDR3 covers 16 residues. CDR3 amino acids: CASSQSPGSGTYEQYF. The CDR3, as DNA: TGTGCCAGCAGCCAATCGCCGGGTAGCGGGACTTACGAGCAGTACTTC.

The gene calls are TRBV20-1 and TRBJ2-2; a weak D match, TRBD2 (6 bases). V dropped 6 bases and J dropped 5 bases, with 13 bases sitting between them. The CDR3 is 13 residues long. Germline V gene sequence: CDR1 DFQATT, CDR2 SNEGSKA (reference sequence). The CDR3 loop reads CSARDGGTGELFF. The CDR3 DNA reads as TGCAGTGCCCGGGATGGGGGGACCGGGGAGCTGTTTTTT.

This rearrangement joins TRBV11-2 to TRBJ2-3, with D possibly called TRBD1 or TRBD2 (6 bases each). The V gene's germline CDR1 is SGHAT and CDR2 FQNNGV. There are 17 residues in the CDR3. Trimming cost V 5 bases and J 0 bases, with 18 bases left between them. In DNA form, the CDR3 reads TGTGCCAGCAGCCCAGACAGGCGGGGCGGGAGCACAGATACGCAGTATTTT. Protein: CASSPDRRGGSTDTQYF.